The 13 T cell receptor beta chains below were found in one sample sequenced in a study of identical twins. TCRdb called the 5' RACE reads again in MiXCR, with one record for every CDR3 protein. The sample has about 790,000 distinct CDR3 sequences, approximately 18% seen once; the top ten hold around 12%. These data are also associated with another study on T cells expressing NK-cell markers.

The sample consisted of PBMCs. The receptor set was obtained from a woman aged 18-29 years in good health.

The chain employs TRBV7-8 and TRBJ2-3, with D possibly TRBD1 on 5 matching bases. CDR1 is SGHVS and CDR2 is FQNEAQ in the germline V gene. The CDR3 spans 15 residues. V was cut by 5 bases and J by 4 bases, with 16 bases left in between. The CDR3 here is CASSPYRQRADTQYF. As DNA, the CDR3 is TGTGCCAGCAGCCCTTACCGACAGCGCGCAGATACGCAGTATTTT.

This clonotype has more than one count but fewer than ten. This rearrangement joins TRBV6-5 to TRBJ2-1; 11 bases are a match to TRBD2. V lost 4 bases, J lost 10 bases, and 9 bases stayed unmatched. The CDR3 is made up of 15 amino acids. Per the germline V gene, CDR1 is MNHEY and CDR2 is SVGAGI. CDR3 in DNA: TGTGCCAGCAGTTTGTTAGCGGGGGGGGTGTGGGAGCAGTTCTTC. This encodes CASSLLAGGVWEQFF.

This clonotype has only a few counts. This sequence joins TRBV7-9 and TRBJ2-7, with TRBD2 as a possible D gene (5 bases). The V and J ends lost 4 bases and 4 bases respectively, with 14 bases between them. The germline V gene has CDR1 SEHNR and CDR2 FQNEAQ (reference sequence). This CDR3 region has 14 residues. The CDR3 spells CASSWSSSPYEQYF. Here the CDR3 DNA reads TGTGCCAGCAGCTGGTCATCTAGCCCTTACGAGCAGTACTTC. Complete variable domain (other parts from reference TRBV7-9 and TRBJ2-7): DTGVSQNPRHKITKRGQNVTFRCDPISEHNRLYWYRQTLGQGPEFLTYFQNEAQLEKSRLLSDRFSAERPKGSFSTLEIQRTEQGDSAMYLCASSWSSSPYEQYFGPGTRLTVT.

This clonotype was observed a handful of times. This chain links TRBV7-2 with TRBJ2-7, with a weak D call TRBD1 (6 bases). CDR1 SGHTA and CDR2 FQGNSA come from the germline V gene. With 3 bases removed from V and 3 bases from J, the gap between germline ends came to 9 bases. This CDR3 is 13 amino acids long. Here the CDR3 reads CASSLDSNYEQYF. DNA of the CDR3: TGTGCCAGCAGCTTGGACAGTAACTACGAGCAGTACTTC.

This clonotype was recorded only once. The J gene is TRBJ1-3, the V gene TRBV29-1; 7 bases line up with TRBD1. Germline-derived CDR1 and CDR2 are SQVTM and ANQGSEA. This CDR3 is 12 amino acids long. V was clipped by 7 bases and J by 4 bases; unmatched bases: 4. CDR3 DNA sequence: TGCAGCGCGACGGACAGGGGAAACACCATATATTTT. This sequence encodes CSATDRGNTIYF.

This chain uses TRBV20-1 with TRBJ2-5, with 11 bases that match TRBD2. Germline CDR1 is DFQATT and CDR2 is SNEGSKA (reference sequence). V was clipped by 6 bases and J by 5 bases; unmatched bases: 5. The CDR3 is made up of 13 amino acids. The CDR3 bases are TGCAGTGCCTCCACTAGCGGGAGTGAGACCCAGTACTTC. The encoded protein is CSASTSGSETQYF.

CDR3 sequence reads: CASSPPGQGWYTPNTEAFF. CDR3 in DNA: TGTGCCAGCAGTCCTCCGGGACAGGGTTGGTATACACCGAACACTGAAGCTTTCTTT. This chain joins TRBV12-3 or TRBV12-4 and TRBJ1-1; 9 nucleotides align to TRBD1. After removal of 5 bases from V and 1 base from J, the junction contained 17 bases not matched to a gene. The CDR3 spans 19 residues.

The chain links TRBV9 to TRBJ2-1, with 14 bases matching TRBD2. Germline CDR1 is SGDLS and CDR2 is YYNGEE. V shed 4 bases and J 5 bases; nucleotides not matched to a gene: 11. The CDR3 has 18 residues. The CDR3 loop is CASSPRLAGGPRDNEQFF. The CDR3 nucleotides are TGTGCCAGCAGCCCTCGACTAGCGGGGGGGCCCCGGGACAATGAGCAGTTCTTC.

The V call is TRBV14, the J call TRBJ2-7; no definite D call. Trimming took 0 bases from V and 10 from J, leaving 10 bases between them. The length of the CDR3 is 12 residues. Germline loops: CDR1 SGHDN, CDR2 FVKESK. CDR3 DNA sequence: TGTGCCAGCAGCCAAGAGGCTTTAGTCCAGTACTTC. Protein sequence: CASSQEALVQYF. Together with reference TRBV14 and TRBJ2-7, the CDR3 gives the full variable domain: EAGVTQFPSHSVIEKGQTVTLRCDPISGHDNLYWYRRVMGKEIKFLLHFVKESKQDESGMPNNRFLAERTGGTYSTLKVQPAELEDSGVYFCASSQEALVQYFGPGTRLTVT.

For the CDR3, the DNA is TGTGCCAGCAGTCCCAAGAGGGACAGGTTATACAATGAGCAGTTCTTC. It translates to CASSPKRDRLYNEQFF. V usage is TRBV12-3 or TRBV12-4 and J usage is TRBJ2-1; 8 nucleotides align to TRBD1. The CDR3 has 16 residues. With V trimmed by 5 bases and J by 4 bases, 10 bases remained unmatched.

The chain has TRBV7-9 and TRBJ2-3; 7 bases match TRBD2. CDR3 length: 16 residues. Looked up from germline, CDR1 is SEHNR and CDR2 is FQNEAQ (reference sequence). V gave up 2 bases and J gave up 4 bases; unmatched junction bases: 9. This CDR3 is CASSLTVLAFPDTQYF. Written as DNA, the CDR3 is TGTGCCAGCAGCTTAACCGTACTAGCGTTCCCAGATACGCAGTATTTT.

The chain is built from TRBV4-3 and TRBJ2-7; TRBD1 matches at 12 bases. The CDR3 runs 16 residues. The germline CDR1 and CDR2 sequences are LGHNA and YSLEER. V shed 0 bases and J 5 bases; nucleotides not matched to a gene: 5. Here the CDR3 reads CASSQESGTGGHEQYF. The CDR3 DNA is TGCGCCAGCAGCCAAGAGTCCGGGACAGGGGGCCACGAGCAGTACTTC.

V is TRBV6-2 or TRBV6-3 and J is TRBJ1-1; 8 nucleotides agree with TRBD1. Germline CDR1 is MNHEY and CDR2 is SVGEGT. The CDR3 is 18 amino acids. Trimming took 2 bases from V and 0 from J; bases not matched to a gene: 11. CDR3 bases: TGTGCCAGCAGTTACGCACCCCGCTGGGACAGGTTGAACACTGAAGCTTTCTTT. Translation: CASSYAPRWDRLNTEAFF.